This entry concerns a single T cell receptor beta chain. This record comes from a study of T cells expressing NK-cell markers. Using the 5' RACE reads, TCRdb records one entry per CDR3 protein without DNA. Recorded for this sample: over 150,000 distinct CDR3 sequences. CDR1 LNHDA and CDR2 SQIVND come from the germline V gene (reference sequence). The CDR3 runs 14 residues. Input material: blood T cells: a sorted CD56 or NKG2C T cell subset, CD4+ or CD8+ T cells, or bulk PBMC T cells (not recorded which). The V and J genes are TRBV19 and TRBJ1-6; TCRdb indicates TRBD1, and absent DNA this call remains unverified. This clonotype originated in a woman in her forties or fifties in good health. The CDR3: CASSIQGWNSPLHF.